Listed here is a single T cell receptor (beta chain). What antigen it recognizes has not been identified. No much larger clonotype is one base removed from it; base qualities were not supplied. The CDR1 and CDR2 encoded by the germline V gene are MGHRA and YSYEKL. V and J are trimmed by 6 bases and 4 bases, and the gene matches miss 5 bases of the junction. From the cysteine up to the phenylalanine, the CDR3 has a length of 13 residues. Just CDR3 DNA is preserved here, 39 bases in frame from base 1. The trial excluded patients who had a history of autoimmune disease or who were on systemic immunosuppression. In every dose cohort, peripheral blood was drawn for TCR sequencing at baseline, cycle 4 day 1, and cycle 7 day 1. Samples were obtained from an open-label, multicenter, first-in-human phase I dose-escalation trial of ivuxolimab. Adults with locally advanced or metastatic melanoma, renal cell, hepatocellular, or head and neck squamous cell carcinoma were enrolled in the trial. Before TCR sequencing, CD4+ T cells and CD8+ T cells from peripheral blood were sorted into separate populations.

To sequence the TCRbeta CDR3 region, genomic DNA was isolated from the sorted cells. TCRbeta CDR3 regions were sequenced using the immunoSEQ Assay. Sourced from immuneACCESS, this table was stored by TCRdb with only in-frame sequences that have V and J called. A share of the clones is absent; for the studies checked, an unresolved V gene accounts for under half, and the remainder has no known explanation. The table for this sample lists nearly 45,000 clones; more than 75% of them were counted only once. The biggest ten clones account for 15% of the sample. This record comes from a study of OX40 agonist ivuxolimab in advanced cancers. Study-level background: Ivuxolimab, which targeted the costimulatory receptor OX40 (CD134), was an agonistic, fully human IgG2 monoclonal antibody. The purpose of peripheral TCRbeta sequencing was to test whether ivuxolimab changed TCR sequence diversity and led to clonal T-cell expansion. Intravenous ivuxolimab was administered to patients every 2 weeks at six dose levels: 0.01, 0.1, 0.3, 1.5, 3 and 10 mg/kg. Of the approximately 50 dose-escalation patients, hepatocellular carcinoma was present in approximately 20, melanoma in some 15, renal cell carcinoma in 9 and head and neck cancer in 9. Prior anti-PD-1, anti-PD-L1 or anti-CTLA-4 therapy was permitted, and checkpoint inhibitors had been received by less than 45% of dose-escalation patients. The monotherapy dose-escalation portion (N of about 50 patients) of the phase I ivuxolimab trial is reported in the paper. Three dose-escalation patients achieved partial responses, one with hepatocellular carcinoma and two with cutaneous melanoma. In the dose-escalation cohort, 65% to 90% of patients were male, and the mean age was roughly 60 years, with a range of roughly 23 to 85. The study at large found these results: At doses from 0.1 to 3.0 mg/kg, clonal expansion was seen in both CD4+ and CD8+ blood T cells between baseline and week 6. Low levels of normalized T-cell clonal expansion were also seen in some patients who did not respond. The antigen specificity of the peripheral T cells that underwent clonal expansion was not determined. After ivuxolimab, more expanded clones were found on average in CD8+ T cells than in CD4+ T cells. Partial responders in the 0.1-3.0 mg/kg groups had among the lowest normalized peripheral clonal expansion, especially among CD8+ T cells.

The chain is assembled from TRBV4-1 and TRBJ2-7; TRBD1 agrees with 8 junctional bases. Sequencing was performed on CD4+ or CD8+ T cells sorted from blood, taken in a trial of the OX40 agonist ivuxolimab. This TCR was recovered from an adult with an advanced solid tumor such as melanoma, head and neck, liver or kidney cancer. The sequenced DNA: TGCGCCAGCAGACCCGACAGGGGTTACGAGCAGTACTTC. Translated, this gives CASRPDRGYEQYF.